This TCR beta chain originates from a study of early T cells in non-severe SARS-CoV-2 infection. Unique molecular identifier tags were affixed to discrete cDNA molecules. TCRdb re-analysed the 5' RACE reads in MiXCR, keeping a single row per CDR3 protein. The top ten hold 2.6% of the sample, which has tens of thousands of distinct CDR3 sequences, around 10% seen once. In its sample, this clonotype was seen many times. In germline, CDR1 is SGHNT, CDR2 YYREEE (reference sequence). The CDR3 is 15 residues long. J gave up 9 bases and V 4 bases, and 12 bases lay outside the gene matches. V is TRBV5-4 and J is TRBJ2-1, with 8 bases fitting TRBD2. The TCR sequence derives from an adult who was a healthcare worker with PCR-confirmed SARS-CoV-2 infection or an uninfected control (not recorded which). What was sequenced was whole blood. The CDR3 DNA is TGTGCCAGCAGCCCAGTCCGTGCGGGGGGTAGTGAGCAGTTCTTC. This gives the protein CASSPVRAGGSEQFF.